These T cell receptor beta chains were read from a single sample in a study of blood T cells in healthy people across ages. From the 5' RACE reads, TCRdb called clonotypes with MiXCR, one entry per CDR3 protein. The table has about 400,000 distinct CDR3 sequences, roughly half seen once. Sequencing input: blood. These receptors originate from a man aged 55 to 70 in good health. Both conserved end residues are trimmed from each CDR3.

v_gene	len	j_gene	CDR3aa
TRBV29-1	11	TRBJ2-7	SVAAGGPYGQY
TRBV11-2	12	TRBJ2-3	ASSFTGRTDTQY
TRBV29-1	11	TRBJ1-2	SVEVGLNYGYT
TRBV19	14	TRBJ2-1	ASSMFYGGASNEQF
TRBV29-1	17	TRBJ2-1	SVDKGATSGSSFPNEQF
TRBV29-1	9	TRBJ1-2	SVTTGDGYT
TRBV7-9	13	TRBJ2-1	ANSFLGDWRNEQF
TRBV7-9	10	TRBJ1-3	ASSPQGNTIY
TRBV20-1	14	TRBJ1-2	SASGAGVAPNYGYT
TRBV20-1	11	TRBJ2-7	SASGERPYEQY
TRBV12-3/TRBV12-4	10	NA	ASSLGGNIQY
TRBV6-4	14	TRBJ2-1	ASSELAGGPQDEQF
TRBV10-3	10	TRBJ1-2	AISGTGDGYT
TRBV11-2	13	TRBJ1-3	ASSSTGLAGNTIY
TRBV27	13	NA	ASSFSRQGGETQY
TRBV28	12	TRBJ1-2	ASGPETGIRGYT
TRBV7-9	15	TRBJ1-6	ASSSTGASSYNSPLH
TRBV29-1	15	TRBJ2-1	SVLGRSTSGTYNEQF
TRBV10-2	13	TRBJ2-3	ASRLQGATTDTQY
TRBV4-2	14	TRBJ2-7	ASSQGVAGGAYEQY
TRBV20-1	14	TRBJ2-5	SATGLAGGSQQTQY
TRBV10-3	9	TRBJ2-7	AISYSHEQY
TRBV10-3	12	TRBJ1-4	AISPGEGNEKLF
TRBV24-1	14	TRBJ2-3	ATSEPGLAGTDTQY